Listed here are 27 T cell receptor beta chains from one sample, sequenced in a study of CD8 T cells in Susac syndrome. Reverse transcription of roughly 0.45 to 1 ug RNA was performed with random hexamers. Each CDR3 protein gets one entry after TCRdb re-called the immunoSEQ multiplex PCR reads with MiXCR. Of about 180,000 distinct CDR3 sequences detected, roughly 96% appear once; the ten largest clones hold 0.15% to 0.2%. What was sequenced was CD8+ T cells from PBMCs. The receptors derive from a human donor with multiple sclerosis.

This rearrangement joins TRBV29-1 to TRBJ2-7; 10 bases align to TRBD1. J lost 1 base, V lost 6 bases, and 9 bases had no gene match. The CDR3 consists of 15 residues. The germline V gene has CDR1 SQVTM and CDR2 ANQGSEA. The CDR3: CSVGQGQGSSYEQYF. The CDR3 DNA reads as TGCAGCGTCGGCCAGGGACAGGGGTCTTCCTACGAGCAGTACTTC.

The rearrangement links TRBV28 to TRBJ2-7, with 9 positions matching TRBD2. The germline V gene has CDR1 MDHEN and CDR2 SYDVKM. V trimming: 3 bases; J trimming: 4 bases; junction bases outside the gene matches: 7. The length of the CDR3 is 15 residues. As DNA, the CDR3 is TGTGCCAGCAGTTTGGGCCTAGCGGGACTTTACGAGCAGTACTTC. This codes for CASSLGLAGLYEQYF.

The J gene is TRBJ2-7, the V gene TRBV20-1, with 13 bases matching TRBD2. Germline V gene lookup returns CDR1 DFQATT and CDR2 SNEGSKA (reference sequence). The CDR3 totals 17 residues. J lost 4 bases, V lost 5 bases, and 14 bases had no gene match. In nucleotides, the CDR3 is TGCAGTGCTGGGGGACTAGCGGGAAAGAGTAGCCCTTACGAGCAGTACTTC. It specifies CSAGGLAGKSSPYEQYF.

This clonotype was seen only once. The rearrangement links TRBV4-2 to TRBJ2-7, with a weak D call TRBD1 (6 bases). Trimming removed 0 bases from V and 2 bases from J, with 14 bases in between. The CDR3 is 16 residues long. Looked up from germline, CDR1 is LGHNA and CDR2 is YNFKEQ. In DNA form, the CDR3 reads TGTGCCAGCAGCCAAGAGAGGGCAGGGGACACCTACGAGCAGTACTTC. It specifies CASSQERAGDTYEQYF.

The chain uses TRBV13 and TRBJ1-1, with a tentative D call TRBD1 (5 bases). The CDR3 covers 12 residues. V dropped 8 bases and J dropped 5 bases, with 12 bases sitting between them. The germline CDR1 and CDR2 sequences are PRHDT and FYEKMQ (reference sequence). The CDR3 sequence: CASPSGPTEAFF. CDR3 nucleotide sequence: TGTGCCAGCCCATCGGGGCCTACTGAAGCTTTCTTT.

The rearrangement uses TRBV7-9 and TRBJ2-1; D is undetermined. Trimming removed 3 bases at V and 10 bases at J, with 16 bases between. CDR1 SEHNR and CDR2 FQNEAQ come from the germline V gene (reference sequence). The CDR3 loop spans 14 amino acids. CDR3 nucleotides: TGTGCCAGCAGCTTCCGGACCGAGAAAAGGGAGCAGTTCTTC. Translating it yields CASSFRTEKREQFF.

This chain uses TRBV4-1 with TRBJ2-7; 8 bases fit TRBD1. Per germline, CDR1 MGHRA and CDR2 YSYEKL. J lost 1 base, V lost 4 bases, and 6 bases had no gene match. The CDR3 totals 15 residues. The DNA for the CDR3 is TGCGCCAGCAGCCGTGAAGGACAGGGATCCTACGAGCAGTACTTC. Translation gives CASSREGQGSYEQYF.

The chain links TRBV28 to TRBJ1-2; tentatively, D is TRBD1 (6 bases). The CDR3 contains 14 residues. CDR1 and CDR2 from the germline V gene are MDHEN and SYDVKM. Between the trimmed V and J ends, which lost 4 bases and 5 bases, there was a span of 14 bases. CDR3 nucleotide sequence: TGTGCCAGCAGTTCAAATGGACAGACTTATGGCTACACCTTC. Its translation is CASSSNGQTYGYTF.

CDR3 nucleotide sequence: TGTGCCAGCAGCTCGGAGTTCGGCTACACCTTC. As protein: CASSSEFGYTF. The rearrangement joins TRBV7-9 to TRBJ1-2; no clear D gene. V was shortened by 4 bases and J by 8 bases, with 8 bases between the two germline ends. CDR3 length: 11 amino acids. In germline, CDR1 is SEHNR, CDR2 FQNEAQ (reference sequence).

This chain connects TRBV27 to TRBJ2-5; either TRBD1 or TRBD2 may supply D (5 bases each). The CDR3 covers 15 residues. Trimming removed 5 bases at V and 7 bases at J, with 20 bases between. CDR1 and CDR2 from the germline V gene are MNHEY and SMNVEV (reference sequence). The CDR3 DNA sequence: TGTGCCAGCAGTCCGAAGACGTGGGGTGGGGGGACCCAGTACTTC. Its translation: CASSPKTWGGGTQYF.

The J gene is TRBJ2-2, the V gene TRBV29-1; D may be TRBD1 (5 bases). This CDR3 has 12 amino acids. The V gene's germline CDR1 is SQVTM and CDR2 ANQGSEA. The CDR3 loop is CGAQMNTGELFF. The CDR3 coding sequence is TGCGGGGCACAGATGAACACCGGGGAGCTGTTTTTT.

This clonotype was counted a single time. For the CDR3, the DNA is TGTGCCACCAGCAGAGAATCGTGGAACACTGAAGCTTTCTTT. As protein: CATSRESWNTEAFF. This chain connects TRBV15 to TRBJ1-1; D unclear. The CDR3 runs to 14 residues. The V end lost 0 bases, the J end lost 1 base, and 6 bases lay between the germline ends. Germline V gene sequence: CDR1 LNHNV, CDR2 YYDKDF (reference sequence).

The chain combines TRBV2 with TRBJ2-1; 10 nucleotides align to TRBD1. In germline, CDR1 is SNHLY, CDR2 FYNNEI. V dropped 10 bases and J dropped 7; count of bases not matched to a gene: 10. This CDR3 comprises 14 residues. In DNA, the CDR3 is TGTGCCACTACTCCCCGGGACAGGGGAAATGAGCAGTTCTTC. It encodes CATTPRDRGNEQFF.

The gene calls are TRBV20-1 and TRBJ1-5; unclear D gene. Germline lookup yields CDR1 DFQATT and CDR2 SNEGSKA (reference sequence). This CDR3 comprises 15 residues. With 3 bases removed from V and 0 bases from J, the gap between germline ends came to 12 bases. In nucleotides, the CDR3 is TGCAGTGCTAGGACGGCAGCGGATAGCAATCAGCCCCAGCATTTT. It specifies CSARTAADSNQPQHF.

This chain's CDR3 is CASSWSSTGELFF. CDR3 nucleotides: TGTGCCAGCAGCTGGTCGAGCACCGGGGAGCTGTTTTTT. J is TRBJ2-2 and V is TRBV27; unclear D gene. Germline CDR1 reads MNHEY; CDR2 reads SMNVEV (reference sequence). V was clipped by 6 bases and J by 4 bases, with 9 bases between them. CDR3 length: 13 amino acids.

The chain is built from TRBV27 and TRBJ2-1; D tentatively fits TRBD1 or TRBD2 (5 bases each). V lost 3 bases and J 10 bases, leaving 10 bases between the germline ends. The CDR3 sequence is 12 residues long. Germline-derived CDR1 and CDR2 are MNHEY and SMNVEV (reference sequence). The CDR3 protein is CASSFGGWEQFF. The CDR3 DNA reads as TGTGCCAGCAGTTTTGGGGGTTGGGAGCAGTTCTTC.

The genes are TRBV25-1 and TRBJ2-4; TRBD2 is a possible D gene (5 bases). The CDR3 contains 14 residues. The V and J ends lost 3 bases and 8 bases respectively, with 14 bases between them. Germline V gene sequence: CDR1 MGHDK, CDR2 SYGVNS. The CDR3 region is CASSENSARDIQYF. CDR3 in DNA: TGTGCCAGCAGTGAGAATAGCGCAAGGGACATTCAGTACTTC.

The rearrangement links TRBV20-1 to TRBJ2-7, with no clear D. The V gene's germline CDR1 is DFQATT and CDR2 SNEGSKA (reference sequence). The V end lost 3 bases, the J end lost 2 bases, and 17 bases lay between the germline ends. The CDR3 totals 15 residues. The CDR3 reads CSASAFGQSTYEQYF. The CDR3 DNA reads as TGCAGTGCTAGTGCCTTTGGGCAGTCAACCTACGAGCAGTACTTC.

The chain couples TRBV12-3 or TRBV12-4 to TRBJ1-2, with 7 positions matching TRBD1. This CDR3 comprises 14 residues. The ends lost 2 bases at V and 0 bases at J; junction bases unmatched: 0. Here the CDR3 DNA reads TGTGCCAGCAGTTTACAGGGGGCTAACTATGGCTACACCTTC. Its protein is CASSLQGANYGYTF.

The J gene is TRBJ1-1, the V gene TRBV20-1; D gene unclear. The CDR3 length is 15 residues. Looked up from germline, CDR1 is DFQATT and CDR2 is SNEGSKA (reference sequence). V lost 0 bases and J 1 base, leaving 12 bases between the germline ends. The CDR3 loop is CSARDLGRQNTEAFF. Written as DNA, the CDR3 is TGCAGTGCTAGAGATCTAGGACGGCAGAACACTGAAGCTTTCTTT.

V gene TRBV6-5 combines with J gene TRBJ2-3; possible D gene TRBD2, 5 bases. The CDR3 spans 11 residues. Germline CDR1 and CDR2: MNHEY and SVGAGI. Trimming took 6 bases from V and 8 from J, leaving 9 bases between them. CDR3 DNA: TGTGCCAGCAGCCAACGGGGTACGCAGTATTTT. Amino acid sequence: CASSQRGTQYF.

This clonotype has just one count. This chain links TRBV19 with TRBJ1-6; tentatively, D is TRBD1 (6 bases). The CDR3 spans 13 residues. Germline V gene data show CDR1 as LNHDA and CDR2 as SQIVND (reference sequence). The germline V and J ends were trimmed by 11 bases and 9 bases, with 17 bases remaining between them. The CDR3 nucleotides read TGTGCCGGGGGCAGGGACTTATCTTCACCCCTCCACTTT. This translates into CAGGRDLSSPLHF.

The sample holds one count of this clonotype. This chain uses TRBV6-5 with TRBJ2-1, with a possible D match to TRBD2 (6 bases). The CDR3 is 15 amino acids. Germline CDR1 MNHEY, CDR2 SVGAGI. Trimming removed 7 bases at V and 4 bases at J, with 17 bases between. CDR3: CASNPRRGEYNEQFF. Here the CDR3 DNA reads TGTGCCAGCAACCCCCGGAGGGGTGAGTACAATGAGCAGTTCTTC.

The chain links TRBV11-2 to TRBJ2-7, with TRBD2 identical over 10 bases. Germline CDR1 reads SGHAT; CDR2 reads FQNNGV. Losses at the gene ends were 5 bases for V and 5 bases for J; bases not matched to a gene: 18. This CDR3 contains 18 residues. The CDR3 reads CASSPPLDLAGALHEQYF. As DNA, the CDR3 is TGTGCCAGCAGCCCACCCCTAGACCTAGCGGGAGCTCTCCACGAGCAGTACTTC.

This sequence joins TRBV29-1 and TRBJ2-3; D call uncertain. The CDR3 consists of 12 residues. The germline V and J ends were trimmed by 5 bases and 2 bases, with 8 bases remaining between them. Germline V lookup: CDR1 SQVTM, CDR2 ANQGSEA. DNA for the CDR3: TGCAGCGTTCTTGAGGACACAGATACGCAGTATTTT. It codes for CSVLEDTDTQYF.

The chain joins TRBV20-1 to TRBJ1-1; D uncertain. Germline V CDR1 and CDR2: DFQATT, SNEGSKA (reference sequence). The V gene lost 6 bases and the J gene lost 1 base, with 15 bases spanning the gap. CDR3 size: 14 residues. The CDR3 protein is CSAPLRFENTEAFF. CDR3 bases: TGCAGTGCCCCACTGAGGTTTGAGAACACTGAAGCTTTCTTT.

This chain links TRBV6-5 with TRBJ2-5, with 10 bases fitting TRBD1. Germline V CDR1 and CDR2: MNHEY, SVGAGI. The V gene end was trimmed by 6 bases and the J gene end by 5 bases; junction bases not matched to a gene: 6. CDR3 size: 14 residues. CDR3 DNA: TGTGCCAGCAGCCCGGGACAGGGGCAGGAGACCCAGTACTTC. Residues: CASSPGQGQETQYF.